This T cell receptor beta chain stems from a study of metastatic and nonmetastatic thyroid tumors. TCRdb re-analyzed the PCR reads using MiXCR. The table lists 15,000 or so clones, roughly 25% of them singletons, with roughly 7.1% in the top ten. All patients reached thyroid surgery having received no treatment beforehand. This clone was seen ten or more times. The V end lost 6 bases, the J end lost 7 bases, and 20 bases lay between the germline ends. This CDR3 is built from 16 residues. CDR1 is SGHRS, CDR2 YFSETQ, per germline. The chain carries TRBV5-1 and TRBJ1-6; maybe TRBD1 (5 bases). The receptor was derived from a female donor with papillary thyroid cancer or a benign thyroid nodule (not recorded which). Some clones in this sample may be carry-over from other donors' samples. Sequencing was performed on tumor tissue. The CDR3 reads CASTGGPVTRNSPLHF. For the CDR3, the DNA is TGCGCCAGCACGGGGGGACCGGTCACGAGGAATTCACCCCTCCACTTT.